The clone carrying this TCR beta chain was detected a few times. What it binds is unknown. A junction end diverges from the germline sequence, so it may reflect a read error. The data derive from a study of metastatic and nonmetastatic thyroid tumors. Study at large: For malignant and benign thyroid patients, tumor or nodule tissue and blood were the sources whose repertoires were compared.

The CDR3 length is 15 residues. CDR1 is SSHAT, CDR2 FNYEAQ, per germline (reference sequence). General study points: Reportedly, malignant thyroid tumors had significantly higher TCR beta diversity than benign nodules, in blood and tumor.

Until they underwent thyroid surgery, no patient had received any treatment. Authors' processing steps: For papillary thyroid cancer, a distant-metastasis classifier was constructed from CDR3 differences observed across clinicopathological groups. TCRdb re-clonotyped the PCR reads via MiXCR. The V and J calls here are based on TCRdb, not the publication. The repertoire consists of 39,000 or so clones, with around half occurring once and the leading ten covering around 24%. This chain joins TRBV7-7 and TRBJ2-1, with 12 bases identical to TRBD2. The receptor was isolated from a male donor with papillary thyroid cancer or a benign thyroid nodule (not recorded which). Some clones in this sample may be carry-over from other donors' samples. Sequencing was carried out using tumor tissue. The CDR3, as DNA: TGTGCTAGCAGCTTAGCACTAGCGGGAGGCCATGAGCAGTTCTTC. Its protein product is CASSLALAGGHEQFF. The entire variable domain, with the rest obtained from reference TRBV7-7 and TRBJ2-1, is as follows: GAGVSQSPRYKVTKRGQDVTLRCDPISSHATLYWYQQALGQGPEFLTYFNYEAQPDKSGLPSDRFSAERPEGSISTLTIQRTEQRDSAMYRCASSLALAGGHEQFFGPGTRLTVL.